This T cell receptor beta chain is drawn from a study of T cells in Graves' hyperthyroidism and ophthalmopathy. Amplification targeted TCR beta CDR3 regions from RNA transcripts. The TCR CDR3 first-round RT-PCR relied on the HTBI primer set. Each CDR3 protein is one row after TCRdb ran MiXCR on the multiplex PCR reads. The table lists 250,000 to 300,000 distinct CDR3 sequences, roughly 19% of them singletons. Germline CDR1 reads LGHNA; CDR2 reads YNFKEQ. The V end was cut by 3 bases, the J end by 7 bases, with 10 bases between. This CDR3 region has 13 residues. There are a few counts of this clonotype.

This clonotype was obtained from a man aged 45 to 65 with Graves' ophthalmopathy. The chain joins TRBV4-2 to TRBJ1-5; the D gene is possibly TRBD1 (6 bases). Sequencing input: blood. In DNA form, the CDR3 reads TGTGCCAGCAGCCAGGCAGGGGAACAGCCCCAGCATTTT. Translated: CASSQAGEQPQHF.